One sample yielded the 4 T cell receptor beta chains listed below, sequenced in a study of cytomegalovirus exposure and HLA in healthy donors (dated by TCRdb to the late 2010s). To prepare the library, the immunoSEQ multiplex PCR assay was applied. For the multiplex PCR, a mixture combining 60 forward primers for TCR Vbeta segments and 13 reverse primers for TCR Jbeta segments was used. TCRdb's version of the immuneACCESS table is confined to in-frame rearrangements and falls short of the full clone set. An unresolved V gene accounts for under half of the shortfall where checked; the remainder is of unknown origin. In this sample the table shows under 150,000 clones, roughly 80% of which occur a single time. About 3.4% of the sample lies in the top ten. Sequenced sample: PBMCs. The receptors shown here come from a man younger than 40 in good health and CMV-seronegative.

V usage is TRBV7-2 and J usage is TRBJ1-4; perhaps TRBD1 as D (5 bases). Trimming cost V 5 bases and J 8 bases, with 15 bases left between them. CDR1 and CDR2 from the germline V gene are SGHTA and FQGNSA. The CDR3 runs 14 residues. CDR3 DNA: TGTGCCAGCAGCCTCTCGGGGGTTGGGGAAAAACTGTTTTTT. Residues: CASSLSGVGEKLFF.

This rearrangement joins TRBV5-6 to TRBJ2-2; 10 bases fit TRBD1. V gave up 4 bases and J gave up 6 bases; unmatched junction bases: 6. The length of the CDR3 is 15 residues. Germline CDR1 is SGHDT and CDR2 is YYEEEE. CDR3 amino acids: CASSRGQGRAGELFF. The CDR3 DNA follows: TGTGCCAGCAGCAGGGGACAGGGGAGGGCCGGGGAGCTGTTTTTT.

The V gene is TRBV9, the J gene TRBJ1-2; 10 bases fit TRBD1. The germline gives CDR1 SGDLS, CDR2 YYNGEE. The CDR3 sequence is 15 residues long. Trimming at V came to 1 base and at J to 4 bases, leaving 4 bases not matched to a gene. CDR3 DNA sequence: TGTGCCAGCAGCGTATGGGACAGGGGCGGCTATGGCTACACCTTC. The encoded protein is CASSVWDRGGYGYTF. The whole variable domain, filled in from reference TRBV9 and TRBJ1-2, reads DSGVTQTPKHLITATGQRVTLRCSPRSGDLSVYWYQQSLDQGLQFLIQYYNGEERAKGNILERFSAQQFPDLHSELNLSSLELGDSALYFCASSVWDRGGYGYTFGSGTRLTVV.

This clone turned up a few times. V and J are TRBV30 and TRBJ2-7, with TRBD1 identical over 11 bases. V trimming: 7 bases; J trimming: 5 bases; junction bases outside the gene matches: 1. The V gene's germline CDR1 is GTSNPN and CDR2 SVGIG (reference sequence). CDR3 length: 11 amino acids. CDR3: CALGQGDEQYF. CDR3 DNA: TGTGCCTTGGGACAGGGGGACGAGCAGTACTTC.